The rows below give T cell receptor beta chains drawn from one sample of a study of resident and recirculating memory T cells in vitiligo. Measured with immunoSEQ multiplex PCR; TCRdb has only the in-frame clones, and not every one. The sample yields 65,000 to 80,000 clones, about 91% seen once. The sequenced sample consisted of blood. These receptors all stem from a male donor with vitiligo. Each CDR3 is given with its conserved first and last residue. The D gene is left open where the match is weak. Rows may omit the clone size; those that give it use once, few, many or a size class.

V gene,J gene,clone size,D gene,CDR3 protein,CDR3 DNA
TRBV18,TRBJ1-5,.,TRBD1,CASSPRDSNQPQHF,TGTGCCAGCTCACCCCGGGACAGTAATCAGCCCCAGCATTTT
TRBV6-5,TRBJ2-1,once,.,CASSYQDVGYNEQFF,TGTGCCAGCAGTTACCAGGATGTAGGCTACAATGAGCAGTTCTTC
TRBV28,TRBJ1-2,.,TRBD1,CASSATGRVGYTF,TGTGCCAGCAGCGCGACAGGGCGGGTTGGCTACACCTTC
TRBV5-4,TRBJ1-2,once,.,CASSSQGFGYGYTF,TGTGCCAGCAGCAGCCAGGGGTTTGGGTATGGCTACACCTTC
TRBV7-3,TRBJ2-1,.,.,CASSLTRESGSQFF,TGTGCCAGCAGCTTAACGAGGGAGTCTGGTTCGCAGTTCTTC
TRBV9,TRBJ2-1,.,TRBD2,CASSVGMGLGSYNEQFF,TGTGCCAGCAGCGTAGGCATGGGACTAGGATCGTACAATGAGCAGTTCTTC
TRBV5-4,TRBJ1-3,.,.,CASSRIRGTGNTIYF,TGTGCCAGCAGCCGCATCAGGGGAACGGGAAACACCATATATTTT
TRBV6-5,TRBJ2-5,.,.,CASSYSSVRDKETQYF,TGTGCCAGCAGTTACTCGAGCGTCAGGGACAAAGAGACCCAGTACTTC
TRBV18,TRBJ1-4,many,.,CASSREVQEKLFF,TGTGCCAGCTCAAGAGAGGTTCAGGAAAAACTGTTTTTT
TRBV2,TRBJ2-1,.,.,CASSAVRASDEQFF,TGTGCCAGCAGTGCAGTCAGGGCCTCGGATGAGCAGTTCTTC
TRBV7-3,TRBJ2-7,.,TRBD2,CASSPFGGGVEQYF,TGTGCCAGCAGCCCCTTTGGGGGAGGGGTCGAGCAGTACTTC
TRBV7-8,TRBJ2-1,.,.,CASSLGSGNSYNEQFF,TGTGCCAGCAGCTTGGGGAGCGGTAACTCCTACAATGAGCAGTTCTTC
TRBV6-1,TRBJ2-3,.,.,CATERGPTDTQYF,TGTGCCACCGAACGCGGCCCCACAGATACGCAGTATTTT
TRBV11-3,TRBJ2-1,.,.,CASSYGGEQFF,TGTGCCAGCAGCTACGGCGGGGAGCAGTTCTTC
TRBV27,TRBJ1-2,.,.,CASRRAGGAYGYTF,TGTGCCAGCAGGAGGGCGGGGGGTGCCTATGGCTACACCTTC
TRBV28,TRBJ2-7,.,TRBD1,CASSLRALRGRSNPYEQYF,TGTGCCAGCAGTTTAAGGGCGCTAAGGGGGCGGAGCAACCCCTACGAGCAGTACTTC
TRBV5-1,TRBJ1-4,once,.,CASSRTSNEKLFF,TGCGCCAGCAGCCGCACGAGTAATGAAAAACTGTTTTTT
TRBV18,TRBJ2-7,.,.,CASSPGTLSYEQYF,TGTGCCAGCTCACCCGGGACACTGTCCTACGAGCAGTACTTC
TRBV27,TRBJ1-2,.,.,CASSPGMSYGYTF,TGTGCCAGCAGTCCAGGGATGAGCTATGGCTACACCTTC
TRBV28,TRBJ2-1,.,.,CAVEGNSNEQFF,TGTGCCGTGGAGGGAAACTCCAATGAGCAGTTCTTC
TRBV7-9,TRBJ2-2,.,TRBD1,CASSIQEGQGTVGELFF,TGTGCCAGCAGTATACAGGAAGGACAGGGAACGGTCGGGGAGCTGTTTTTT
TRBV5-4,TRBJ1-1,.,.,CASSLEPGGDTEAFF,TGTGCCAGCAGCTTGGAACCAGGCGGGGACACTGAAGCTTTCTTT
TRBV4-1,TRBJ2-7,.,TRBD1,CASSLRGQPYEQYF,TGCGCCAGCAGCCTGAGGGGACAGCCCTACGAGCAGTACTTC
TRBV21-1,TRBJ1-3,.,.,CASSFRDRKDSGNTIYF,TGTGCCAGCAGCTTCCGGGACAGGAAAGATTCTGGAAACACCATATATTTT
TRBV28,TRBJ1-1,.,.,CASTLRKTEAFF,TGTGCCAGCACCCTGAGGAAAACTGAAGCTTTCTTT
TRBV27,TRBJ1-4,.,.,CASSPSLTGWGEKLFF,TGTGCCAGCAGTCCATCCTTGACAGGTTGGGGTGAAAAACTGTTTTTT
TRBV18,TRBJ1-2,.,TRBD1,CASSPPGASGGLGYTF,TGTGCCAGCTCACCACCGGGGGCGTCAGGGGGGCTTGGCTACACCTTC
TRBV5-6,TRBJ2-1,.,.,CASSRTNYNEQFF,TGTGCCAGCAGTCGTACTAACTACAATGAGCAGTTCTTC